The 15 T cell receptor beta chains below come from one sample, sequenced in a study of blood T cell repertoires in COVID-19 (TCRdb year 2020). Library generation was performed with the immunoSEQ multiplex PCR assay. TCRdb took over this immuneACCESS table, retaining in-frame rearrangements with V and J assigned. Such tables are incomplete; in checked studies, under half of the missing clones stem from an unresolved V gene, and the remainder is unexplained. The sample data list fewer than 200,000 clones, and 70% to 90% of these were observed just once. The biggest ten clones account for under 3% of the sample. Sequenced material: peripheral blood. The receptors here all came from a woman older than 75 with COVID-19, enrolled during active disease.

The chain uses TRBV28 and TRBJ2-1; 11 bases agree with TRBD2. Germline V gene lookup returns CDR1 MDHEN and CDR2 SYDVKM. This CDR3 has 15 amino acids. V shed 6 bases, J shed 9 bases, and the junction held 10 bases outside the gene matches. The CDR3 region has the DNA TGTGCCAGCAGCGATCGTAGCGGGAGGGCCACTGAGCAGTTCTTC. This translates into CASSDRSGRATEQFF. The variable domain in full, completed from reference TRBV28 and TRBJ2-1, reads DVKVTQSSRYLVKRTGEKVFLECVQDMDHENMFWYRQDPGLGLRLIYFSYDVKMKEKGDIPEGYSVSREKKERFSLILESASTNQTSMYLCASSDRSGRATEQFFGPGTRLTVL.

This clone was observed once. The genes are TRBV5-1 and TRBJ2-7; D is possibly TRBD1 (6 bases). Trimming pared 7 bases from V and 4 bases from J, leaving 21 bases between. Looked up from germline, CDR1 is SGHRS and CDR2 is YFSETQ. This CDR3 has 15 residues. CDR3 in amino acids: CASYEQTGFGYEQYF. The CDR3 DNA is TGCGCCAGCTACGAACAAACAGGGTTTGGATACGAGCAGTACTTC.

The chain joins TRBV3-1 (or the pseudogene TRBV3-2) to TRBJ1-2; D perhaps matches TRBD1 (5 bases). This CDR3 contains 10 residues. CDR1 and CDR2 from the germline V gene are LGHDT and YNNKEL (reference sequence). Trimming left V 7 bases short and J 7 bases short, with 7 bases between. CDR3 bases: TGTGCCAGCACTAGGGGTGGCTACACCTTC. Encoded protein: CASTRGGYTF.

About this clone itself: A junction boundary mismatches the germline segment, possibly from a read error. The genes are TRBV4-3 and TRBJ2-1; 9 positions agree with TRBD2. The CDR3 sequence is 15 residues long. Per the germline V gene, CDR1 is LGHNA and CDR2 is YSLEER. The CDR3 DNA is TGCGCCAGTAGCCTGACTAGCGGCCCCTACAATGAGCAGTTCTTC. Its protein product is CASSLTSGPYNEQFF.

The rearrangement links TRBV9 to TRBJ1-6; tentatively, D is TRBD1 (5 bases). This CDR3 spans 14 amino acids. V lost 3 bases to trimming and J lost 7 bases, with 11 bases between them. The germline V gene encodes CDR1 SGDLS and CDR2 YYNGEE. For the CDR3, the DNA is TGTGCCAGCAGCGACGGGGGAGGCAATTCACCCCTCCACTTT. It specifies CASSDGGGNSPLHF.

This clone has just one count. The rearrangement joins TRBV7-2 to TRBJ2-1, with 8 bases aligning to TRBD2. Germline values: CDR1 SGHTA, CDR2 FQGNSA. J was trimmed by 5 bases and V by 5 bases; bases with no gene match: 8. The CDR3 covers 15 residues. The CDR3 DNA reads TGTGCCAGCAGCCTGTCGGGACTAGTCAACAATGAGCAGTTCTTC. Translated, it gives CASSLSGLVNNEQFF.

Note on this clone: In the same sample, other DNA sequences code for this CDR3. J is TRBJ2-3 and V is TRBV11-3; TRBD1 matches 9 bases. The CDR3 runs to 15 residues. The germline CDR1 and CDR2 sequences are SGHNT and YENEEA. Trimming removed 4 bases from V and 2 bases from J; junction bases left unmatched: 4. CDR3 loop: CASSSGQGDTDTQYF. The CDR3 DNA reads TGTGCCAGCAGCTCGGGACAGGGCGACACAGATACGCAGTATTTT.

The chain joins TRBV5-6 to TRBJ1-4; TRBD1 might be the D (6 bases). The germline V and J ends were trimmed by 3 bases and 7 bases, with 19 bases remaining between them. This CDR3 spans 16 amino acids. Germline CDR1 and CDR2: SGHDT and YYEEEE. CDR3 amino acids: CASSSAVLQGGEKLFF. The CDR3 nucleotides are TGTGCCAGCAGCTCGGCGGTTTTACAGGGCGGTGAAAAACTGTTTTTT.

The V call is TRBV15, the J call TRBJ1-2; D may be TRBD1 (6 bases). The CDR3 runs 14 residues. With 5 bases removed from V and 0 bases from J, the gap between germline ends came to 10 bases. Germline V CDR1 and CDR2: LNHNV, YYDKDF (reference sequence). In DNA form, the CDR3 reads TGTGCCACCAGCTTGGACAGAGCTAACTATGGCTACACCTTC. This gives the protein CATSLDRANYGYTF.

The gene calls are TRBV2 and TRBJ1-2; tentative D call: TRBD1 (6 bases). Germline lookup yields CDR1 SNHLY and CDR2 FYNNEI. Deletions cut 4 bases from V and 6 bases from J, with 15 bases between. This CDR3 contains 14 residues. CDR3 amino acids: CASSVNRGADGYTF. In DNA, the CDR3 is TGTGCCAGCAGTGTAAATCGGGGGGCGGATGGCTACACCTTC.

The chain employs TRBV11-3 and TRBJ2-2, with 10 bases that match TRBD2. The trim removed 5 bases at V and 1 base at J, leaving 1 base unmatched. The CDR3 is 15 amino acids. Germline loops: CDR1 SGHNT, CDR2 YENEEA. CDR3 protein: CASSPSGGNTGELFF. DNA for the CDR3: TGTGCCAGCAGCCCTAGCGGGGGGAACACCGGGGAGCTGTTTTTT.

The chain has TRBV12-3 or TRBV12-4 and TRBJ2-7, with D tentatively TRBD2 (5 bases). CDR3 size: 13 residues. The V end lost 2 bases, the J end lost 6 bases, and 11 bases lay between the germline ends. In DNA form, the CDR3 reads TGTGCCAGCAGTTTACGGGCCGGGGTCGAGCAGTACTTC. Amino acid sequence: CASSLRAGVEQYF.

Comment on this clone: At one of its ends the junction is not consistent with the germline gene, which may arise from a read error. The chain employs TRBV18 and TRBJ1-2, with 7 bases identical to TRBD1. There are 16 residues in the CDR3. Germline V CDR1 and CDR2: KGHSH, LQKENI. The CDR3, as DNA: TGTGCCAGCTCTCAAAGAAGGGAAGGGGGCATCCATGGCCACACCTTC. The encoded protein is CASSQRREGGIHGHTF.

This chain uses TRBV6-5 with TRBJ2-5; the match to TRBD1 covers 11 bases. The CDR3 is 14 amino acids. The germline V gene has CDR1 MNHEY and CDR2 SVGAGI. V was pared by 7 bases and J by 6 bases, with 7 bases of the junction left unmatched. CDR3 coding DNA: TGTGCCAGCACCGGGACAGGGGGTTTGAAGACCCAGTACTTC. Translating gives CASTGTGGLKTQYF.

In this sample, this clone turned up once. This sequence joins TRBV14 and TRBJ2-5; 8 positions match TRBD2. The CDR3 is made up of 15 amino acids. With V trimmed by 3 bases and J by 5 bases, 8 bases remained unmatched. The V gene's germline CDR1 is SGHDN and CDR2 FVKESK. CDR3 sequence: CASSQDSGVWETQYF. The CDR3 region has the DNA TGTGCCAGCAGCCAGGATAGCGGGGTTTGGGAGACCCAGTACTTC.